This TCR beta chain emerged from a study of healthy donors' naive CD4 and CD8 T cells (dated by TCRdb to the mid-2010s). About the investigation overall: The donors were selected to cover three age groups of six people each (20-25, 40-50 and 60-70 years), had a mean age of about 44, and were half female. For TCR alpha, a new primer set was designed to cover all functional IMGT alpha gene variants, and all other steps followed the beta-chain workflow. To examine how TCR variation is linked to lineage commitment, the study sequenced rearranged TCR alpha and beta chains from naive CD4+ and CD8+ T cells. Peripheral blood mononuclear cells were collected from roughly 17 healthy, unrelated individuals. The donors were HLA-typed by sequencing at HLA-A, -B, -C, -DRB1, -DQB1 and -DPB1, using the SBTexcellerator protocol, an ABI3130xl analyzer and SBTengine software.

Of note for this clonotype: It has no known antigen specificity. No much larger clone is present one base from it, and per-base qualities are unavailable.

Sequencing took place on a 454 GS FLX Titanium. A previously published linear amplification protocol was used to build the TCR libraries, starting from approximately 530 ng of total RNA. Sequencing was carried out on the Roche/454 Genome Sequencer using Titanium chemistry. In the authors' own workflow: 78,498 rearranged TCR alpha transcripts were sequenced from 5 or 6 of the healthy donors. Duplicate transcripts were dropped, and unique TCR clonotypes were identified by the CDR3 junction according to IMGT nomenclature. Using logistic regression in R 2.13.0, the researchers modeled CD4 versus CD8 status as a function of V and J genes, with an adjustment for donor effects and a Bonferroni correction for multiple testing. Using fastp trimming at Q25 and MiXCR clonotype assembly, TCRdb reanalyzed the public sequencing data and kept in-frame beta chains. Entries are consolidated by CDR3 protein sequence, retaining the most common genes and DNA. TCRdb assigned the V and J calls; the authors' analysis was not used. The sample profile shows around 200,000 distinct CDR3 sequences; around 70% of them were found once. In total, the top ten clones hold less than 2.5% of the sample.

V drops 5 bases and J drops 6 bases, leaving 17 bases in between. According to the germline V gene (reference sequence), CDR1 reads LNHNV and CDR2 reads YYDKDF. The CDR3 holds 15 amino acids from the cysteine to the phenylalanine. Only CDR3 DNA remains: 45 bases, in frame from the first base. Results the study describes overall, beyond this receptor: V genes, J genes and CDR3 charge together appeared to explain approximately 12% of CD4/CD8 propensity variance, in a largely additive manner. Because the alpha and beta chains were sequenced in bulk, pairing them was not possible, and so effects of the combined chains went unevaluated. In both chains, CD4+ lineage was associated with a positively charged CDR3 and CD8+ lineage with a negatively charged CDR3. Possible repertoire bias from homeostatic proliferation of naive T cells was not directly addressed. Naive CD4+ and CD8+ cells reportedly showed biased usage of most V and J gene segments, and this bias was consistent across donors and independent of HLA genotype.

Cells with a CD4+CD8-CD45RO-CD45RA+ profile were isolated by FACS and defined as naive CD4+ T cells, and those with a CD8+CD4-CD45RA+CD27bright profile were defined as naive CD8+ T cells. Antibodies against CD4 (RPA-T4), CD8 (SK1), CD27 (O323), CD45RA (HI100) and CD45RO (UCHL1) were used for sorting. Recombination connected TRBV15 to TRBJ2-1; the D gene could be either TRBD1 or TRBD2, each agreeing at 5 bases. The sample was naive CD4+ and CD8+ T cells sorted from blood, pooled from several donors. The cell subset or site label on this specimen signifies: FACS-sorted naive CD4+ (CD45RO-CD45RA+) and naive CD8+ (CD45RA+CD27bright) T cells. The origin of this receptor is a pool of human donors in good health; the sample pools cells from several healthy donors. The CDR3 region reads CATSPNAGAGNEQFF. The sequenced DNA is TGTGCCACCAGCCCCAACGCCGGGGCAGGCAATGAGCAGTTCTTC.